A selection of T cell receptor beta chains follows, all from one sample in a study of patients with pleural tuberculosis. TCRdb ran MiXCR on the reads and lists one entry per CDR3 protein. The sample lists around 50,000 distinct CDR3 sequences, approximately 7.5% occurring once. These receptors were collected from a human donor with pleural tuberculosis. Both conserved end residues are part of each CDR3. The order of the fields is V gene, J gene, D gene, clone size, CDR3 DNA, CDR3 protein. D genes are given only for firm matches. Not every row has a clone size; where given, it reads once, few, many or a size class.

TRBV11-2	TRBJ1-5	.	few	TGTGCCAGCAGCTTAGAGGTGTACTATAGCAATCAGCCCCAGCATTTT	CASSLEVYYSNQPQHF
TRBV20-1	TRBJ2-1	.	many	TGCAGTGCTAGAGGGTACCCGGAGCAGTTCTTC	CSARGYPEQFF
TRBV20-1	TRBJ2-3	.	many	TGCAGTGCTAGGAGCCACTCTAGCACAGATACGCAGTATTTT	CSARSHSSTDTQYF
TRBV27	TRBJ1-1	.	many	TGTGCCAGCAGGCCCGCAGTGGCACACACTGAAGCTTTCTTT	CASRPAVAHTEAFF
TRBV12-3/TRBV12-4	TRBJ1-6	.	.	TGTGCCAGCGCGCCTACCCCGGGAGACATCCTTCCCCCCCACTTT	CASAPTPGDILPPHF
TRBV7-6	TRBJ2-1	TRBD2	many	TGTGCCAGCAGCTTAATTTCTAGCGGGAGACCCGAGCAGTTCTTC	CASSLISSGRPEQFF
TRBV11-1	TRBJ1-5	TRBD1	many	TGTGCCAGCAGCGAAGGACAGGGGAGCAATCAGCCCCAGCATTTT	CASSEGQGSNQPQHF
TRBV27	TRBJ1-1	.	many	TGTGCCAGCAATCCCCTAGGGAACACTGAAGCTTTCTTT	CASNPLGNTEAFF
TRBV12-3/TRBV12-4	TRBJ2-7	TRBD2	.	TGTGCCAGCAGTTCGACTAGCGGGAGTTACGAGCAGTACTTC	CASSSTSGSYEQYF
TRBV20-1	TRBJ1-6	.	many	TGCAGTGCTAGAGATAGGACCAAGGAGTCACCCCTCCACTTT	CSARDRTKESPLHF
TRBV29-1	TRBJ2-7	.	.	TGCAGCGTTGATGGGTCAGGGGTCAACGAGCAGTACTTC	CSVDGSGVNEQYF
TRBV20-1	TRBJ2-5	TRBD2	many	TGCAGTGCTACCGGGACTACGATCAATTTAGGGGAGACCCAGTACTTC	CSATGTTINLGETQYF
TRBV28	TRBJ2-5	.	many	TGTGCCAGCAGTTCCCTGCCGTCGTCGGGTCAAGAGACCCAGTACTTC	CASSSLPSSGQETQYF
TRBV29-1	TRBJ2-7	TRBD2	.	TGCAGCGGGACTAGCGTGGACGAGCAGTACTTC	CSGTSVDEQYF
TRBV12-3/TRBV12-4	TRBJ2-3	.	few	TGTGCCAGCAGTGAAGGTAGCACAGATACGCAGTATTTT	CASSEGSTDTQYF
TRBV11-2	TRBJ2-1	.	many	TGTGCCAGCAGCTCGGACAGTAACTCCTACAATGAGCAGTTCTTC	CASSSDSNSYNEQFF
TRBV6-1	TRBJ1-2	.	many	TGTGCCAGCAGCATAGGGAGTTTGGGCTACACCTTC	CASSIGSLGYTF
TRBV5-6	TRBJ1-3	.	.	TGTGCCAGCAGCTTGGGTAGTAACACCATATATTTT	CASSLGSNTIYF
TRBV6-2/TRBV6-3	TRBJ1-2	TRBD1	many	TGTGCCAGCAGTTCCTCCCCGGGACAGGCCTATGGCTACACCTTC	CASSSSPGQAYGYTF
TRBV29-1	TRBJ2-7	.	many	TGCAGCGTGGCGAGTTACTACGAGCAGTACTTC	CSVASYYEQYF
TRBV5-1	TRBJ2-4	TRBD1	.	TGCGCCAGCAGCTTGTACCGGGACAGGGGAGACATTCAGTACTTC	CASSLYRDRGDIQYF
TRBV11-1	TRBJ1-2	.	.	TGTGCCAGCACCACAACGGGGTTCGAGCGCGGCTACACCTTC	CASTTTGFERGYTF
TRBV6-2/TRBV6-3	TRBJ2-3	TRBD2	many	TGTGCCAGCAGTTACTCAACGGGGGGAGATACGCAGTATTTT	CASSYSTGGDTQYF
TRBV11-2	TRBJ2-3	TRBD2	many	TGTGCCAGCAGCCTACCCCTCTTGCGGGGGGATACGCAGTATTTT	CASSLPLLRGDTQYF
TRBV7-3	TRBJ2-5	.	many	TGTGCCAGCAGCTTAACTCAGGAAGAGACCCAGTACTTC	CASSLTQEETQYF
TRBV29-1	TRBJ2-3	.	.	TGCAGCGTTGAGGTTTTGGACATCCTCACAGATACGCAGTATTTT	CSVEVLDILTDTQYF
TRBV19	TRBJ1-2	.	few	TGTGCCAGTAGTATTGGGGGGTTCGCTAACTATGGCTACACCTTC	CASSIGGFANYGYTF
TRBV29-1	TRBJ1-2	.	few	TGCAGCGTTGAGGGGGTTCGGGACTATGGCTACACCTTC	CSVEGVRDYGYTF
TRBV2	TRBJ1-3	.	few	TGTGCCAGCAGGCCTGGTGACTCTGGAAACACCATATATTTT	CASRPGDSGNTIYF
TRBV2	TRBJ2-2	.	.	TGTGCCAGCATTGCCGAACAATGGAGCGGGGAGCTGTTTTTT	CASIAEQWSGELFF
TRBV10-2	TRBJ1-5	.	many	TGCGCCAGCAGTGTGACGCACACTCAGCCCCAGCATTTT	CASSVTHTQPQHF
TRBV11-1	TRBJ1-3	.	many	TGTGCCAGCAGCCGCCCGACCGGGGACACCATATATTTT	CASSRPTGDTIYF
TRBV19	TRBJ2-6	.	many	TGTGCCAGTAGTAAACTGACTGGGGCCAACGTCCTGACTTTC	CASSKLTGANVLTF
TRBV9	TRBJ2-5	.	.	TGTGCCAGCAACCCAACGGGGACTCAAGAGACCCAGTACTTC	CASNPTGTQETQYF
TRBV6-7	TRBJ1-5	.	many	TGTGCCAGCAGTCTAGGCTATAGCAATCAGCCCCAGCATTTT	CASSLGYSNQPQHF
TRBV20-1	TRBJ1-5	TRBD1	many	TGCAGTGCGATTCACAGGGGAAATCAGCCCCAGCATTTT	CSAIHRGNQPQHF
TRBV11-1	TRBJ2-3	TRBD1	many	TGTGCCAGCAGCGGACAGGGGTCGACAGATACGCAGTATTTT	CASSGQGSTDTQYF
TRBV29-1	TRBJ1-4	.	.	TGCAGCGTTAGAGGGGTCGGTGAAAAACTGTTTTTT	CSVRGVGEKLFF
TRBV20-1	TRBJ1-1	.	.	TGCAGTGCTATCCAGAGGGCTGTGACTGAAGCTTCCTTT	CSAIQRAVTEASF
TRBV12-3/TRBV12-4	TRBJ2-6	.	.	TGTGCCAGCAGTTTCGGTCATAGCTCTGGGGCCAACGTCCTGACTTTC	CASSFGHSSGANVLTF